The sequence of this T cell receptor beta chain was determined in a study of blood T cell repertoires in COVID-19. Overall study: The United States, Italy and Spain provided the acute and convalescent COVID-19 samples. T cells, B-cell-depleted T cells, or PBMCs provided the cDNA or gDNA that served as material.

Germline loops: CDR1 MDHEN, CDR2 SYDVKM. The V and J ends lost 1 base and 0 bases respectively, with 9 bases between them. The CDR3 length is 15 residues. The table lists this clone with a count of one. Original methodology: Reference gene primer amplification gave nucleated cell count estimates. Clones were read by immunoSEQ multiplex PCR, and TCRdb kept only the in-frame ones, dropping some. V and J calls and clone size are given by that table; D and trimming were obtained from the DNA. The table has about 200,000 clones, 70% to 90% seen once. Material: peripheral blood. The chain recombines TRBV28 with TRBJ2-5, with D possibly matching TRBD1 (6 bases). The origin of this receptor is a woman in her seventies with acute or convalescent COVID-19. CDR3 amino acids: CASSLFRGNQETQYF. CDR3 nucleotides: TGTGCCAGCAGTTTATTCAGGGGAAACCAAGAGACCCAGTACTTC. Based on the CDR3 plus reference TRBV28 and TRBJ2-5, the full variable domain is DVKVTQSSRYLVKRTGEKVFLECVQDMDHENMFWYRQDPGLGLRLIYFSYDVKMKEKGDIPEGYSVSREKKERFSLILESASTNQTSMYLCASSLFRGNQETQYFGPGTRLLVL.